This entry lists 7 T cell receptor beta chains sequenced from one sample in a study of shared clonotypes between healthy human individuals. Libraries were prepared by immunoSEQ multiplex PCR; TCRdb keeps only in-frame clonotypes and omits some of them. Of about 2.3 million clones in the sample, roughly 93% are singletons; the top ten hold 0.39%. Material: naive CD4+ T cells from PBMCs. Subset here: CD45RA+ positively selected. All receptors come from a man younger than 35 in good health. Some clones in this sample may be carry-over from other donors' samples.

The gene calls are TRBV5-1 and TRBJ2-7; tentatively, D is TRBD1 (6 bases). The germline CDR1 and CDR2 sequences are SGHRS and YFSETQ. Trimming removed 0 bases from V and 3 bases from J, with 7 bases in between. There are 13 residues in the CDR3. CDR3 nucleotide sequence: TGCGCCAGCAGCTTGGGGGACATCTACGAGCAGTACTTC. This translates into CASSLGDIYEQYF.

The chain employs TRBV7-8 and TRBJ2-7; tentative D call: TRBD2 (5 bases). Germline CDR1 and CDR2: SGHVS and FQNEAQ. The CDR3 runs to 15 residues. V lost 0 bases, J lost 3 bases, and 12 bases lay in between. The CDR3 region is CASSLAGSQVYEQYF. The CDR3 DNA reads TGTGCCAGCAGCTTAGCGGGGAGTCAGGTCTACGAGCAGTACTTC.

CDR3 sequence (DNA): TGTGCCAGCAGTGTAGGACAGGGCTCTTTCAGTCTGAATGAGCAGTTCTTC. It specifies CASSVGQGSFSLNEQFF. The rearrangement joins TRBV6-1 to TRBJ2-1, with 8 bases lining up with TRBD1. With 4 bases clipped from V and 7 bases from J, the junction kept 15 bases outside the gene matches. Per the germline V gene, CDR1 is MNHNS and CDR2 is SASEGT. The CDR3 is 17 residues long.

The chain has TRBV28 and TRBJ2-7, with 11 bases fitting TRBD2. The V segment lost 7 bases and the J segment 0 bases; nucleotides outside the gene matches: 11. CDR1 and CDR2 (germline): MDHEN, SYDVKM. The length of the CDR3 is 17 residues. The CDR3 is CASTTPGLAANSYEQYF. The CDR3, as DNA: TGTGCCAGCACCACACCGGGACTAGCGGCTAACTCCTACGAGCAGTACTTC.

The rearrangement links TRBV6-1 to TRBJ2-7; D is ambiguous. This CDR3 has 14 residues. Per germline, CDR1 MNHNS and CDR2 SASEGT. V dropped 4 bases and J dropped 1 base, with 11 bases sitting between them. The CDR3 nucleotides read TGTGCCAGCAGTGCGACCTGGAATTCCTACGAGCAGTACTTC. The encoded protein is CASSATWNSYEQYF.

The V and J genes are TRBV28 and TRBJ2-7, with a tentative D call TRBD2 (6 bases). Germline assignment: CDR1 MDHEN and CDR2 SYDVKM. The germline V and J ends were trimmed by 2 bases and 4 bases, with 18 bases remaining between them. The CDR3 consists of 16 residues. The CDR3 region has the DNA TGTGCCAGCAGTTTAAGCGGGCTAATGCGTCGATACGAGCAGTACTTC. It codes for CASSLSGLMRRYEQYF.

This clone has just one count. The chain links TRBV28 to TRBJ1-4, with D possibly TRBD1 on 5 matching bases. The CDR3 runs to 13 residues. Germline V gene lookup returns CDR1 MDHEN and CDR2 SYDVKM. Trimming cost V 3 bases and J 8 bases, with 10 bases left between them. The CDR3 DNA follows: TGTGCCAGCAGTTTGGGGGTAGAGGAAAAACTGTTTTTT. This encodes CASSLGVEEKLFF. The entire variable domain, with the rest obtained from reference TRBV28 and TRBJ1-4, is as follows: DVKVTQSSRYLVKRTGEKVFLECVQDMDHENMFWYRQDPGLGLRLIYFSYDVKMKEKGDIPEGYSVSREKKERFSLILESASTNQTSMYLCASSLGVEEKLFFGSGTQLSVL.